A selection of T cell receptor beta chains follows, all from one sample in a study of cytomegalovirus exposure and HLA in healthy donors. Clones were sequenced by immunoSEQ multiplex PCR, and TCRdb holds only the in-frame ones, with some missing. The table has 150,000 or so clones, about 80% seen once. The sample taken for sequencing was PBMCs. The receptors here all came from a man younger than 40 in good health and CMV-seronegative. CDR3s include the opening cysteine and the closing phenylalanine or tryptophan. The D gene is left open where the match is weak. A clone size is listed for some rows: how often the clone was seen (once, few, many), or a class if it is expanded.

>TRBV28|TRBJ1-2|.|TRBD1
CASRTSFGQGIYGYTF
TGTGCCAGCAGAACGAGCTTTGGACAGGGGATCTATGGCTACACCTTC
>TRBV4-2|TRBJ2-1|.|TRBD2
CASSSRTSGSHEEQFF
TGTGCCAGCAGCTCGAGGACTAGCGGGAGTCACGAAGAGCAGTTCTTC
>TRBV18|TRBJ1-5|few|.
CASSLGTDQPQHF
TGTGCCAGCTCACTAGGAACAGATCAGCCCCAGCATTTT
>TRBV6-6|TRBJ2-3|.|.
CAISPGTDTQYF
TGTGCCATCAGCCCAGGCACAGATACGCAGTATTTT
>TRBV20-1|TRBJ1-1|.|.
CSARVNTEAFF
TGCAGTGCTCGCGTGAACACTGAAGCTTTCTTT
>TRBV30|TRBJ2-2|.|.
CAWRFQGHVGELFF
TGTGCCTGGAGGTTTCAGGGCCATGTCGGGGAGCTGTTTTTT
>TRBV11-2|TRBJ2-7|.|TRBD1
CASRGTGEGEQYF
TGTGCCAGCCGGGGGACAGGGGAGGGCGAGCAGTACTTC
>TRBV19|TRBJ1-1|.|.
CASSIDPVVSEAFF
TGTGCCAGTAGTATAGATCCGGTGGTCTCTGAAGCTTTCTTT
>TRBV4-1|TRBJ1-1|.|.
CASSLYAMSGAEAFF
TGCGCCAGCAGCCTTTACGCCATGTCGGGGGCTGAAGCTTTCTTT
>TRBV27|TRBJ1-1|few|TRBD1
CASRYTGADTEAFF
TGTGCCAGCCGGTACACAGGGGCCGACACTGAAGCTTTCTTT
>TRBV7-8|TRBJ1-1|.|.
CASSRWEGPSNTEAFF
TGTGCCAGCAGCCGCTGGGAGGGCCCCTCGAACACTGAAGCTTTCTTT
>TRBV5-1|TRBJ2-6|.|TRBD2
CVQGTSGGAGGANVLTF
TGCGTACAGGGGACTAGCGGGGGGGCTGGCGGGGCCAACGTCCTGACTTTC